Listed here are 25 T cell receptor beta chains from one sample, sequenced in a study of regulatory T cells in long-lasting Graves disease. Sample time point: persistent/refractory GD, antithyroid drugs over 5 years with positive TRAb. Isolated PBMC RNA provided the starting material for the TCR library. iRepertoire HTBI primers and Arm-PCR of CDR3 regions built TCR beta libraries. A single record per CDR3 protein comes from TCRdb applying MiXCR to the multiplex PCR reads. The sample lists about 470,000 distinct CDR3 sequences, roughly 20% occurring once. The specimen was peripheral blood mononuclear cells (PBMCs), collected when the disease was refractory, from a patient treated with antithyroid drugs. The receptors were sampled from a female donor with Graves disease.

This clonotype has just one count. This chain links TRBV28 with TRBJ2-3, with D unclear. The CDR3 has 14 amino acids. The V end lost 7 bases, the J end lost 2 bases, and 13 bases lay between the germline ends. Germline V CDR1 and CDR2: MDHEN, SYDVKM. Here the CDR3 DNA reads TGTGCCAGCACTCTTGGGTTAATCACAGATACGCAGTATTTT. Its protein is CASTLGLITDTQYF.

This clonotype was counted many times. V is TRBV12-3 or TRBV12-4 and J is TRBJ1-1, with 8 bases identical to TRBD1. The trim removed 0 bases at V and 11 bases at J, leaving 5 bases unmatched. The CDR3 is 13 amino acids. The CDR3 here is CASSLADRDKAFF. Written as DNA, the CDR3 is TGTGCCAGCAGTTTAGCGGACAGGGATAAGGCTTTCTTT.

The V and J genes are TRBV11-2 and TRBJ2-5; D is ambiguous. The DNA end is more similar to TRBJ2-7, so the J call may be wrong. This CDR3 is 14 amino acids long. Germline CDR1 SGHAT, CDR2 FQNNGV. The CDR3 spells CASSPEVRSYEQYF. The CDR3 DNA reads as TGTGCCAGCAGCCCAGAGGTACGATCCTACGAGCAGTACTTC.

As to this clonotype: This may be a read error: a much more frequent sequence differs by one nucleotide. This chain's CDR3 is CASSYSSGNTAAFF. Here the CDR3 DNA reads TGTGCCAGCAGTTACTCGTCAGGGAACACTGCAGCTTTCTTT. The V and J genes are TRBV6-5 and TRBJ1-1; a possible D gene is TRBD1 (5 bases). The CDR3 consists of 14 residues. CDR1 is MNHEY and CDR2 is SVGAGI in the germline V gene.

In the case of this clonotype: Just one base apart from a much larger clone, this may be a read error. The CDR3 here is CSRPWPFGYEQYF. CDR3 in DNA: TGCTCCCGTCCCTGGCCCTTTGGCTACGAGCAGTACTTC. This chain uses TRBV20-1 with TRBJ2-7, with D hard to call. The CDR3 is 13 amino acids. Germline-derived CDR1 and CDR2 are DFQATT and SNEGSKA (reference sequence).

This clonotype was observed many times. The chain is built from TRBV20-1 and TRBJ2-7; 8 nucleotides line up with TRBD2. The CDR3 covers 13 residues. V shed 6 bases and J 7 bases; nucleotides not matched to a gene: 11. The germline V gene encodes CDR1 DFQATT and CDR2 SNEGSKA (reference sequence). In DNA, the CDR3 is TGCAGTGCACCTCGCTGGCGGGGGGAGGAGCAGTACTTC. The encoded protein is CSAPRWRGEEQYF.

This chain links TRBV19 with TRBJ1-1; D gene ambiguous. Germline V lookup: CDR1 LNHDA, CDR2 SQIVND (reference sequence). Trimming shortened V by 1 base and J by 6 bases, and 18 bases separated the two germline ends. This CDR3 comprises 16 residues. CDR3 bases: TGTGCCAGTAGTATAGGTAATTCTGGTACCAGAGCTGAAGCTTTCTTT. Its protein is CASSIGNSGTRAEAFF.

In its sample, this clonotype was seen many times. V is TRBV28 and J is TRBJ2-4, with D tentatively TRBD2 (6 bases). V was clipped by 6 bases and J by 9 bases, with 24 bases between them. The CDR3 contains 16 residues. Germline V lookup: CDR1 MDHEN, CDR2 SYDVKM. This CDR3 is CASSPGEFGGPSIQYF. DNA of the CDR3: TGTGCCAGCAGCCCCGGAGAGTTTGGAGGGCCGTCCATTCAGTACTTC.

This clonotype showed up just a few times. This chain joins TRBV19 and TRBJ2-2; D uncertain. Germline V gene lookup returns CDR1 LNHDA and CDR2 SQIVND (reference sequence). The CDR3 consists of 14 residues. Trimming left V 2 bases short and J 4 bases short, with 8 bases between. The CDR3 reads CASSIMGITGELFF. For the CDR3, the DNA is TGTGCCAGTAGTATAATGGGAATCACCGGGGAGCTGTTTTTT.

There are many counts of this clonotype. The chain couples TRBV6-5 to TRBJ2-4; no reliable D call. From germline, CDR1 is MNHEY and CDR2 SVGAGI. Trimming removed 4 bases from V and 0 bases from J, with 10 bases in between. CDR3 length: 15 amino acids. The CDR3 spells CASSLFPIAKNIQYF. CDR3 DNA sequence: TGTGCCAGCAGTTTGTTTCCCATAGCCAAAAACATTCAGTACTTC.

In the case of this clonotype: Since the CDR3 does not end with the conserved phenylalanine or tryptophan, this likely comes from a read error. The CDR3 sequence is CASSETYSLYEQYS. DNA of the CDR3: TGTGCCAGCAGTGAAACCTATAGCCTTTACGAGCAGTACTCC. The chain uses TRBV6-1 and TRBJ2-7; D ambiguous. The length of the CDR3 is 14 residues. Germline CDR1 reads MNHNS; CDR2 reads SASEGT. V lost 2 bases and J 4 bases, leaving 12 bases between the germline ends.

The chain joins TRBV20-1 to TRBJ2-1; no reliable D call. Germline CDR1 is DFQATT and CDR2 is SNEGSKA (reference sequence). CDR3 length: 14 amino acids. Trimming stripped 1 base from V and 2 bases from J, with 9 bases between. DNA of the CDR3: TGCAGTGCTAGAGTTACCCTAGCCTACAATGAGCAGTTCTTC. It codes for CSARVTLAYNEQFF.

In this sample, this clonotype turned up many times. This chain links TRBV7-8 with TRBJ2-7; D perhaps matches TRBD2 (5 bases). The CDR3 runs 14 residues. The V end lost 5 bases, the J end lost 5 bases, and 16 bases lay between the germline ends. CDR1 and CDR2 (germline): SGHVS, FQNEAQ. The CDR3 is CASSPEVAQNEQYF. The CDR3 DNA reads as TGTGCCAGCAGCCCTGAGGTAGCGCAAAACGAGCAGTACTTC.

This clonotype was seen at least ten times. V gene TRBV2 combines with J gene TRBJ1-3; no reliable D call. The V gene lost 10 bases and the J gene lost 0 bases, with 10 bases spanning the gap. Germline lookup yields CDR1 SNHLY and CDR2 FYNNEI. The CDR3 extends over 13 amino acids. The CDR3 reads CAILSHSGNTIYF. In nucleotides, the CDR3 is TGTGCCATCTTAAGCCACTCTGGAAACACCATATATTTT.

This chain uses TRBV5-4 with TRBJ2-5, with TRBD1 matching over 7 bases. Per the germline V gene, CDR1 is SGHNT and CDR2 is YYREEE (reference sequence). The trim removed 0 bases at V and 3 bases at J, leaving 2 bases unmatched. CDR3 size: 14 residues. CDR3 nucleotides: TGTGCCAGCAGCTTGGAAGACAGGGAAGAGACCCAGTACTTC. Protein sequence: CASSLEDREETQYF.

This clonotype was detected ten times or more. The chain recombines TRBV30 with TRBJ2-5; D may be TRBD1 (5 bases). V was cut by 5 bases and J by 7 bases, with 17 bases left in between. The CDR3 is made up of 13 amino acids. The V gene's germline CDR1 is GTSNPN and CDR2 SVGIG (reference sequence). CDR3 residues: CAWGAPMPLTQYF. CDR3 bases: TGTGCCTGGGGGGCGCCCATGCCCCTGACCCAGTACTTC. The whole variable domain, filled in from reference TRBV30 and TRBJ2-5, reads SQTIHQWPATLVQPVGSPLSLECTVEGTSNPNLYWYRQAAGRGLQLLFYSVGIGQISSEVPQNLSASRPQDRQFILSSKKLLLSDSGFYLCAWGAPMPLTQYFGPGTRLLVL.

This clonotype appeared many times. The genes are TRBV27 and TRBJ1-1; D ambiguous. Germline V lookup: CDR1 MNHEY, CDR2 SMNVEV (reference sequence). Trimming pared 6 bases from V and 1 base from J, leaving 9 bases between. This CDR3 has 13 residues. The CDR3, as DNA: TGTGCCAGCAGCCCGATACGGAACACTGAAGCTTTCTTT. Its protein product is CASSPIRNTEAFF.

This clonotype was recorded only once. This sequence joins TRBV28 and TRBJ2-7; D might be TRBD2 (5 bases). Looked up from germline, CDR1 is MDHEN and CDR2 is SYDVKM. The V end lost 1 base, the J end lost 3 bases, and 31 bases lay between the germline ends. This CDR3 spans 21 amino acids. CDR3 bases: TGTGCCAGCAGTTTATTTGTGCCGACGCCGAGAAGCCGGGAACTGTTCTACGAGCAGTACTTC. It yields the protein CASSLFVPTPRSRELFYEQYF.

The chain couples TRBV9 to TRBJ1-2, with TRBD1 matching 9 bases. This CDR3 is built from 14 residues. V gave up 3 bases and J gave up 4 bases; unmatched junction bases: 4. Germline V gives CDR1 SGDLS, CDR2 YYNGEE. CDR3 nucleotides: TGTGCCAGCAGCGCTCTGACAGGGGGCTATGGCTACACCTTC. Translated: CASSALTGGYGYTF.

The sample holds many counts of this clonotype. The V and J genes are TRBV12-3 or TRBV12-4 and TRBJ1-2; tentatively, D is TRBD1 (6 bases). The CDR3 consists of 14 residues. Trimming shortened V by 4 bases and J by 5 bases, and 14 bases separated the two germline ends. The CDR3 nucleotides are TGTGCCAGCAGTTCGGACAGAATGCCGTATGGCTACACCTTC. Encoded protein: CASSSDRMPYGYTF.

This clonotype has a count of ten or more. The rearrangement uses TRBV12-3 or TRBV12-4 and TRBJ2-2; 8 bases map to TRBD1. The CDR3 is 16 residues long. V lost 4 bases and J lost 0; bases outside the gene matches: 4. CDR3 bases: TGTGCCAGCAGTTCCGGACAGGGAACGAACACCGGGGAGCTGTTTTTT. Translating it yields CASSSGQGTNTGELFF.

The CDR3 reads CSVEGQGALYEQFF. The CDR3 coding sequence is TGCAGCGTTGAAGGACAGGGGGCCCTCTATGAGCAGTTCTTC. The V call is TRBV29-1, the J call TRBJ2-1; TRBD1 aligns across 10 bases. The CDR3 contains 14 residues. Germline CDR1 and CDR2: SQVTM and ANQGSEA. V gave up 1 base and J gave up 8 bases; unmatched junction bases: 5.

The chain combines TRBV29-1 with TRBJ2-1, with D hard to call. Between the trimmed V and J ends, which lost 6 bases and 0 bases, there was a span of 12 bases. The CDR3 contains 14 residues. Per the germline V gene, CDR1 is SQVTM and CDR2 is ANQGSEA. The CDR3, as DNA: TGCAGCGTGGGTAGGGTCCTCTCCTACAATGAGCAGTTCTTC. It encodes CSVGRVLSYNEQFF.

This sequence joins TRBV29-1 and TRBJ1-2; 8 nucleotides match TRBD1. The CDR3 loop spans 12 amino acids. V lost 6 bases, J lost 4 bases, and 4 bases stayed unmatched. Germline loops: CDR1 SQVTM, CDR2 ANQGSEA. Written as DNA, the CDR3 is TGCAGCGTCGCCGGGACAGGCTATGGCTACACCTTC. The encoded protein is CSVAGTGYGYTF.

This clonotype was seen repeatedly, ten times or more. The chain employs TRBV28 and TRBJ1-2; TRBD1 is a possible D gene (5 bases). Deletions cut 7 bases from V and 1 base from J, with 13 bases between. The CDR3 sequence is 14 residues long. Germline V CDR1 and CDR2: MDHEN, SYDVKM. In nucleotides, the CDR3 is TGTGCCAGCATGGGGACGATGGATAACTATGGCTACACCTTC. This translates into CASMGTMDNYGYTF.